The 14 T cell receptor beta chains below come from one sample, sequenced in a study of CD8 T cells in ankylosing spondylitis. TCRdb itself ran the 5' RACE reads through MiXCR, one entry per CDR3 protein. The sample lists roughly 150,000 distinct CDR3 sequences, 9.8% seen once, with over 12% in the top ten. The source material was blood, either unsorted or a sorted T cell fraction (not recorded which). These receptors all stem from a female donor with ankylosing spondylitis or in good health (not recorded which).

J is TRBJ2-3 and V is TRBV5-4, with a possible D match to TRBD2 (6 bases). Germline V lookup: CDR1 SGHNT, CDR2 YYREEE (reference sequence). Trimming cost V 1 base and J 4 bases, with 10 bases left between them. This CDR3 contains 14 residues. CDR3 sequence (DNA): TGTGCCAGCAGCTTGAGGGACTCAGCAGATACGCAGTATTTT. It specifies CASSLRDSADTQYF. Based on the CDR3 plus reference TRBV5-4 and TRBJ2-3, the full variable domain is ETGVTQSPTHLIKTRGQQVTLRCSSQSGHNTVSWYQQALGQGPQFIFQYYREEENGRGNFPPRFSGLQFPNYSSELNVNALELDDSALYLCASSLRDSADTQYFGPGTRLTVL.

This clonotype showed up just a few times. V usage is TRBV6-1 and J usage is TRBJ2-3; TRBD2 aligns across 7 bases. The germline gives CDR1 MNHNS, CDR2 SASEGT. The J segment lost 1 base and the V segment lost 9 bases, leaving 7 bases of the junction unmatched. The CDR3 totals 14 residues. CDR3 in amino acids: CASRSGIGTDTQYF. For the CDR3, the DNA is TGTGCCAGTCGGAGCGGGATTGGCACAGATACGCAGTATTTT.

This rearrangement joins TRBV2 to TRBJ2-7; no reliable D call. Germline values: CDR1 SNHLY, CDR2 FYNNEI. This CDR3 region has 15 residues. The V and J ends lost 5 bases and 0 bases respectively, with 14 bases between them. CDR3: CASSQWGSSSYEQYF. CDR3 sequence (DNA): TGTGCCAGCAGTCAATGGGGTTCGAGCTCCTACGAGCAGTACTTC.

This clonotype was observed at least ten times. CDR3: CASSIGTSGRAYEQYF. Written as DNA, the CDR3 is TGTGCCAGCAGCATTGGGACTAGCGGGAGAGCATACGAGCAGTACTTC. This rearrangement joins TRBV7-8 to TRBJ2-7, with TRBD2 matching over 14 bases. V dropped 5 bases and J dropped 4; count of bases not matched to a gene: 7. There are 16 residues in the CDR3. Germline CDR1 reads SGHVS; CDR2 reads FQNEAQ.

V is TRBV19 and J is TRBJ2-1, with 9 bases that match TRBD2. Germline CDR1 reads LNHDA; CDR2 reads SQIVND (reference sequence). V was pared by 5 bases and J by 0 bases, with 5 bases of the junction left unmatched. This CDR3 is 16 amino acids long. The CDR3 nucleotides are TGTGCCAGTAGTGCTCAAGCGGGAGGCTCCTACAATGAGCAGTTCTTC. It specifies CASSAQAGGSYNEQFF. The full variable domain, in which reference TRBV19 and TRBJ2-1 provide the parts outside the CDR3, is DGGITQSPKYLFRKEGQNVTLSCEQNLNHDAMYWYRQDPGQGLRLIYYSQIVNDFQKGDIAEGYSVSREKKESFPLTVTSAQKNPTAFYLCASSAQAGGSYNEQFFGPGTRLTVL.

This clonotype was observed many times. The chain employs TRBV7-2 and TRBJ2-3; 8 nucleotides align to TRBD1. Germline values: CDR1 SGHTA, CDR2 FQGNSA. The length of the CDR3 is 15 residues. J gave up 1 base and V 1 base, and 1 base lay outside the gene matches. The CDR3 loop is CASSLEQGGTDTQYF. The CDR3 DNA reads as TGTGCCAGCAGCTTAGAACAGGGGGGCACAGATACGCAGTATTTT.

This clonotype was found a few times. CDR3 in amino acids: CASSVASGGDEQFF. CDR3 nucleotide sequence: TGTGCCAGCAGCGTCGCTAGCGGCGGGGATGAGCAGTTCTTC. The chain recombines TRBV3-1 with TRBJ2-1, with 7 bases lining up with TRBD2. Germline CDR1 LGHDT, CDR2 YNNKEL (reference sequence). CDR3 length: 14 amino acids. J was trimmed by 8 bases and V by 5 bases; bases with no gene match: 9.

About this clonotype itself: Likely a read error: the CDR3 ends without its conserved phenylalanine or tryptophan. The chain combines TRBV29-1 with TRBJ2-1; D is uncertain. CDR1 and CDR2 (germline): SQVTM, ANQGSEA. V lost 3 bases and J 0 bases, leaving 12 bases between the germline ends. The CDR3 totals 15 residues. The CDR3 DNA follows: TGCAGCGTTGAGGGCGTCAGCCTCTCCTACAATGAGCAGTTCCTC. It translates to CSVEGVSLSYNEQFL.

This clonotype was recorded a few times. The chain links TRBV15 to TRBJ2-1; TRBD2 agrees at 8 bases. The CDR3 extends over 17 amino acids. Germline loops: CDR1 LNHNV, CDR2 YYDKDF (reference sequence). The V segment lost 7 bases and the J segment 0 bases; nucleotides outside the gene matches: 11. The CDR3 bases are TGTGCCACCAAAAGTATCGAAAGCGGGGGCTCCTACAATGAGCAGTTCTTC. This codes for CATKSIESGGSYNEQFF. The variable domain in full, completed from reference TRBV15 and TRBJ2-1, reads DAMVIQNPRYQVTQFGKPVTLSCSQTLNHNVMYWYQQKSSQAPKLLFHYYDKDFNNEADTPDNFQSRRPNTSFCFLDIRSPGLGDTAMYLCATKSIESGGSYNEQFFGPGTRLTVL.

This clonotype came up a few times. V usage is TRBV6-1 and J usage is TRBJ2-5; possible D gene TRBD1, 6 bases. Germline assignment: CDR1 MNHNS and CDR2 SASEGT. CDR3 length equals 17 residues. Deletions cut 3 bases from V and 5 bases from J, with 22 bases between. The CDR3 DNA follows: TGTGCCAGCAGTGAGACGGGGACAAGGTTATTTGGGGAGACCCAGTACTTC. This sequence encodes CASSETGTRLFGETQYF.

This clonotype was detected a few times. The V call is TRBV6-1, the J call TRBJ2-5; D gene ambiguous. The V and J ends lost 6 bases and 2 bases respectively, with 16 bases between them. The germline CDR1 and CDR2 sequences are MNHNS and SASEGT. The CDR3 runs to 15 residues. In nucleotides, the CDR3 is TGTGCCAGCAGAGTACGTAAGGAAGGACAAGAGACCCAGTACTTC. It codes for CASRVRKEGQETQYF.

The CDR3, as DNA: TGTGCCAGCGGACCCAGGGGGCCATCCTACGAGCAGTACTTC. The encoded protein is CASGPRGPSYEQYF. The rearrangement uses TRBV27 and TRBJ2-7, with 8 bases lining up with TRBD1. This CDR3 spans 14 amino acids. CDR1 and CDR2 from the germline V gene are MNHEY and SMNVEV (reference sequence). V gave up 8 bases and J gave up 1 base; unmatched junction bases: 7.

The rearrangement joins TRBV20-1 to TRBJ2-7; D unresolved. The germline V and J ends were trimmed by 2 bases and 5 bases, with 4 bases remaining between them. Germline V gene lookup returns CDR1 DFQATT and CDR2 SNEGSKA (reference sequence). The CDR3 is made up of 10 amino acids. CDR3 bases: TGCAGTGCTAGACTAGACGAGCAGTACTTC. Translated, it gives CSARLDEQYF.

The genes are TRBV4-3 and TRBJ1-1; D may be TRBD1 (5 bases). V was clipped by 1 base and J by 0 bases, with 6 bases between them. The germline V gene encodes CDR1 LGHNA and CDR2 YSLEER. There are 14 residues in the CDR3. CDR3 nucleotide sequence: TGCGCCAGCAGCCAAGCAGGGATGAACACTGAAGCTTTCTTT. Protein: CASSQAGMNTEAFF.